This T cell receptor gamma chain is drawn from a study of gamma-delta chains in newborns, infants, children. About the research overall: Innate gammadelta T cells reportedly expand polyclonally right after birth, driven by microbial exposure, per the title.

Note on this clone: Germline and junction disagree at one end, which may indicate a read error.

TCRdb reanalyzed the reads using CATT. The table has 800 or so gamma-chain clones, approximately 55% seen once. This sequence originates from a child who was a newborn, infant or young child, either healthy, febrile or measles-vaccinated (not recorded which). The specimen sequenced was blood.

CDR3 nucleotide sequence: TGTGCCAACTGGGACAGGCCGGGTTATTATAAGAAACTCTTT. It specifies CANWDRPGYYKKLF. The V call is TRGV5, the J call TRGJ1 or TRGJ2. Germline matching of the DNA provided the J gene here, since TCRdb leaves it blank. The CDR3 contains 14 residues. Germline V lookup: CDR1 VINAFY, CDR2 YDVSNSKD.